Below are 3 T cell receptor beta chains sequenced from a single sample in a study of cytomegalovirus exposure and HLA in healthy donors listed by TCRdb under 2017. Library method: the immunoSEQ multiplex PCR assay. A mixture of 60 forward primers for TCR Vbeta segments and 13 reverse primers for TCR Jbeta segments was used in the multiplex PCR. As stored in TCRdb, this immuneACCESS dataset retains in-frame rearrangements with V and J assigned. A fraction of the clones does not appear; measured against another copy, unresolved V genes explain less than half of the discrepancy, and the remainder lacks a known reason. Present in this sample are fewer than 100,000 clones, over 65% of which were seen just once. Of the sample, under 0.8% falls within the top ten clones. Sequencing was performed on PBMCs. These receptors all stem from a woman aged 60 to 75 in good health and CMV-seronegative.

V and J are TRBV29-1 and TRBJ2-1; 7 positions agree with TRBD2. J gave up 5 bases and V 3 bases, and 4 bases lay outside the gene matches. CDR3 length equals 13 residues. Germline V gives CDR1 SQVTM, CDR2 ANQGSEA. CDR3 protein: CSVEGRVNNEQFF. As DNA, the CDR3 is TGCAGCGTTGAGGGGAGGGTGAACAATGAGCAGTTCTTC.

A word on this clone: The sample holds other DNA sequences that translate to the same CDR3. The chain uses TRBV5-1 and TRBJ2-3, with 10 bases identical to TRBD2. Germline CDR1 and CDR2: SGHRS and YFSETQ. The CDR3 has 16 amino acids. The trim removed 4 bases at V and 2 bases at J, leaving 7 bases unmatched. As DNA, the CDR3 is TGCGCCAGCAGCCTCCGGACTAGCGGAAACACAGATACGCAGTATTTT. It translates to CASSLRTSGNTDTQYF.

The V gene is TRBV5-1, the J gene TRBJ2-3; possibly TRBD1 for D (6 bases). V was shortened by 0 bases and J by 0 bases, with 14 bases between the two germline ends. The CDR3 is 17 amino acids. The germline CDR1 and CDR2 sequences are SGHRS and YFSETQ. DNA for the CDR3: TGCGCCAGCAGCTTGGTTCGGGACACCCCAAGCACAGATACGCAGTATTTT. Its protein is CASSLVRDTPSTDTQYF.